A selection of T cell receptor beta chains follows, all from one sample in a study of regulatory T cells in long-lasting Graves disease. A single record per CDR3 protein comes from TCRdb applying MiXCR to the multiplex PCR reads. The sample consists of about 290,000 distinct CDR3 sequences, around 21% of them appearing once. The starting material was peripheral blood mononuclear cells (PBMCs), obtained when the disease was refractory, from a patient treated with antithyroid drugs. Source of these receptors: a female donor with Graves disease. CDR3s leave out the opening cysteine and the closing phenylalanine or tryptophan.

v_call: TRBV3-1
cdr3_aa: ASSRLDYNEQF

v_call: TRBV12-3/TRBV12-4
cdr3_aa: ASRGEAGANVLT

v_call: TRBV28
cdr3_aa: ASTFGDRANSPLH

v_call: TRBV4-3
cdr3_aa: ASSHGTGNIQY

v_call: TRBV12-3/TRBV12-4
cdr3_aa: ASRPQASGAAGELF

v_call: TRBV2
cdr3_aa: ASSNKDRGLDEQY

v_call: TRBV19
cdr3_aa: ASSTRAFEQF

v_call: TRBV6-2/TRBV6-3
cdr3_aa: ASSYGPRRNTIY

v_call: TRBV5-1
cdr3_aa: ASSPGPNSNQPQH

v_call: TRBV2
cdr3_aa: ASKDRPLNSPLH

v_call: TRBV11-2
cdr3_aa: ASSGSRTRVSYEQY

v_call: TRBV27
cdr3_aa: ASSRRLAGGRDTQY

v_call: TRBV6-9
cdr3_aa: ASSSNDPGAGELF

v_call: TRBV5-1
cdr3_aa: ASSLEGSSYNSPLH

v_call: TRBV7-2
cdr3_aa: ASSPNSGVTYEQY

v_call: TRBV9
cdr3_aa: ASSVEEGGPYEQY

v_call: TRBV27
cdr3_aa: ASLSGLSTGELF

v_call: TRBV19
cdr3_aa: ASSIQSGIPVNEQF

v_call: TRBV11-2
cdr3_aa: ASSLAPTDGGYT

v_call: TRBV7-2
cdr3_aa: ASSLLAGVQETQY

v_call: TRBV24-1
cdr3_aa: ATSQQGGHQPQH

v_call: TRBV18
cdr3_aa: ASSTGGGPYEQY

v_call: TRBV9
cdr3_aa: ASSPRGVTGANVLT

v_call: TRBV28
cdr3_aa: ASSPGTGVGTYEQY

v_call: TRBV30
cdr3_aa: AWSAGGIYEQY

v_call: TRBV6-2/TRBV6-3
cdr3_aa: ASSYARQGTQY

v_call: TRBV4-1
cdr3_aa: ASSHPPDMNTEAF

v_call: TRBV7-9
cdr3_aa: ASSPGHSYEQY

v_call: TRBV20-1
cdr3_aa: SALGSRMGNTIY

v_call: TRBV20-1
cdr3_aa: SAQGAISGYT

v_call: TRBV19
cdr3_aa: ASSDGSWYEQF

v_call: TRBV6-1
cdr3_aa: ASSALAASYEQY

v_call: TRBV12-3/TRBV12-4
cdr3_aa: ASKRGGTMNTEAF

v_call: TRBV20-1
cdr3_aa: SAREQPNTGELF

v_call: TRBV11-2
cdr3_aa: ASSLEGAYEQY

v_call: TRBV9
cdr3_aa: ASSVALSSGSGEQY

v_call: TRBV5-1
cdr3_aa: ASSREGTDEKLF

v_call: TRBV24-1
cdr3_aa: ATSDAGERNYGYT

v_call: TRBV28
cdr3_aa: ASSPGGVSSYGYT

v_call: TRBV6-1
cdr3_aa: ASSTTGFGGANVLT

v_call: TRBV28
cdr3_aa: ASILSRTPYTEAF

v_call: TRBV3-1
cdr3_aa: ASSRDLTSYEQY

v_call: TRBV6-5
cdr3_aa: ASSYSAGGTETYEQY

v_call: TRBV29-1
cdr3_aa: SVGLGKGTEAF

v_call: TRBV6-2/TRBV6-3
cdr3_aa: ASSYSAGFRPQH

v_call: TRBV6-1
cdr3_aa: ASSELGSQETQY

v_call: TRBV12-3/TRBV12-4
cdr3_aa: ASIKPSGRYTGELF

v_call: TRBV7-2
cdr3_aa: ASSSRRGIAADEQY

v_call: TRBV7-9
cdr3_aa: ASSFPHGSPTGGELF

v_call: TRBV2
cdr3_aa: ASSASGYNEQF

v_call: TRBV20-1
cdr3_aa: SAPEGQTNSGANVLT

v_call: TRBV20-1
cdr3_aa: SARDSLNIQY

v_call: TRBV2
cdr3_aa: ASSPRDRGGNEQY

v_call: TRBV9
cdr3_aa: ASSATSVAGEQY

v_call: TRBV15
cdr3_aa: ATSRPGGAGYNEQF

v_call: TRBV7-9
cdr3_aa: ASSSGTVLQPQH

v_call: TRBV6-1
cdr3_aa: ASSDSGTRNEQF

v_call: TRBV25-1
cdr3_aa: ASSEWAGRSETQY

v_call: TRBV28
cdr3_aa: ASRLTRNEQF

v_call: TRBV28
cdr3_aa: ASSGAWTDLEAF